These T cell receptor beta chains were read from a single sample in a study of T cell responses to AZD1222 COVID-19 vaccine. The assay was immunoSEQ multiplex PCR, and TCRdb's table has in-frame clones only and misses some. This table has about 140,000 clones, 92% appearing once. This specimen was peripheral blood, taken 28 days after the second AZD1222 dose. These receptors were obtained from an adult who received the AZD1222 COVID-19 vaccine. Each CDR3 is given with its conserved first and last residue. Only some rows state a clone size, as once, few, many or a class for expanded clones.

clone_size | v_call | cdr3_aa
once | TRBV7-8 | CASSPLYRDVHEQYF
- | TRBV15 | CATSRDSRLKDSDYGYTF
- | TRBV5-1 | CASSLAWAGSPLHF
- | TRBV28 | CASMAQHYSNQPQHF
- | TRBV29-1 | CSVTKSELMGYTF
- | TRBV20-1 | CSASEGQITGELFF
- | TRBV12-3/TRBV12-4 | CASALNSPLHF
- | TRBV5-4 | CASSRDSSGNTIYF
once | TRBV28 | CASSGKREKLFF
- | TRBV21-1 | CASSKKRRDQRGSFYEQYF
- | TRBV7-9 | CASSLVDTGQPQHF
once | TRBV7-2 | CASSFQAGDQPQHF
- | TRBV18 | CASSPGQGSNQPQHF
- | TRBV18 | CASSLPAGGKTQYF
- | TRBV14 | CASSQERQRQYF
- | TRBV6-6 | CASSLNYPRDSNQPQHF
- | TRBV6-1 | CASSDAGPTTEAFF
- | TRBV16 | CASSQGLNQPQHF
few | TRBV28 | CASMEGQGDYGYTF
- | TRBV25-1 | CASRRQGPLHF
- | TRBV11-1 | CASSSMGSTEAFF
- | TRBV24-1 | CATRNPLTDEQFF
- | TRBV4-1 | CASSQGQYGYTF
- | TRBV2 | CASSDKGLADETQYF
- | TRBV28 | CASGVSPNTEAFF
- | TRBV5-8 | CASSLRRRRAEGYTF
- | TRBV29-1 | CSVTETNYGYTF
- | TRBV28 | CASSSWGISGTDTQYF
- | TRBV14 | CASSPSRNKGHEQYF
- | TRBV6-5 | CASSYRVNTDTQYF
- | TRBV9 | CASTRLAGGGSTDTQYF
- | TRBV19 | CASSIREALYGYTF
- | TRBV28 | CASSPPQDRGKYEQYF
- | TRBV5-5 | CASSFGRGTEAFF
once | TRBV7-6 | CASSETLMNTEAFF
- | TRBV10-2 | CASSEAASGPYEQYF
- | TRBV28 | CASSSPGQGWDGYTF
- | TRBV28 | CASSPFGVDSSYNSPLHF
- | TRBV7-3 | CASSLSGDEQFF
once | TRBV5-1 | CASSIRDEKALRYEQYF
- | TRBV28 | CASSSPGQGALDEQYF
once | TRBV18 | CASSPDRDEKLFF
- | TRBV3-1/TRBV3-2 | CASSLDPGRAFF
- | TRBV27 | CASSLRGTGYEDTEAFF
- | TRBV3-1/TRBV3-2 | CASSPRQGSGNTIYF
- | TRBV28 | CASSFAGGPYEQYF
- | TRBV30 | CAWSPVGNEKLFF
- | TRBV6-5 | CASSYHTSSEQFF
- | TRBV24-1 | CATSDLDSQAIGQFF
- | TRBV9 | CASSVGAGGGTGELFF
- | TRBV12-3/TRBV12-4 | CASSLAGITEAFF
- | TRBV5-1 | CASSSGQGSYNEQFF
- | TRBV28 | CASSVLYNEQFF
- | TRBV5-8 | CASSYRDPNQPQHF
- | TRBV4-3 | CASSRFMGPQETQYF
- | TRBV28 | CASSLAASGSHEQFF
- | TRBV6-1 | CASSELAGYSNQPQHF
- | TRBV5-6 | CASSLVRAGHPEAFF
- | TRBV27 | CASSQLAGEKETQYF
- | TRBV5-6 | CASSFGTSEETQYF